The T cell receptor (beta chain) described here comes from a study of T cell repertoires in cytomegalovirus infection. About the research overall: HLA-B-restricted CMV epitopes that are well studied, plus recently identified HLA-C-restricted ones, were used by the study. Public TCR beta signatures indicated both CMV infection and matching HLA type. Study-wide findings and caveats: In two of eight donors, the top clonotype was HLA-C-restricted CMV-specific. People with CMV and the relevant HLA were identified by cumulative public TCR beta family frequency.

TCRdb itself ran the reads through MiXCR, one entry per CDR3 protein. The data show over 250,000 distinct CDR3 sequences, 22% seen once. To note about this clonotype: Its cognate antigen is unknown.

The CDR3 is 15 residues long. CDR1 is SGHTA and CDR2 is FQGNSA in the germline V gene. Trimming took 5 bases from V and 3 from J, leaving 17 bases between them. The rearrangement links TRBV7-2 to TRBJ2-7, with D possibly being TRBD2 (6 bases). The starting material was cultured PBMCs, obtained from culture after CMV antigen stimulation. The TCR sequence derives from a human donor in good health (CMV status not recorded). Some clones in this sample may be carry-over from other donors' samples. The CDR3 reads CASSEGPGGGYEQYV. The CDR3 DNA follows: TGTGCCAGCAGCGAGGGACCCGGGGGAGGCTACGAGCAGTACGTC.